The 20 T cell receptor beta chains below were found in one sample sequenced in a study of blood T cells in healthy people across ages. The use of a sample-barcoded 5' primer and a J-beta primer mix characterized a second PCR of roughly 7 to 11 cycles. TCRdb fed the 5' RACE reads into MiXCR, producing one record per CDR3 protein. Of roughly 800,000 distinct CDR3 sequences in the sample, nearly 60% were seen once. Sequencing was done on a sample of blood. These receptors all come from a man under 40 in good health.

J is TRBJ2-1 and V is TRBV4-2; tentative D call: TRBD2 (6 bases). Trimming cost V 4 bases and J 5 bases, with 18 bases left between them. The CDR3 extends over 16 amino acids. Germline V gene data show CDR1 as LGHNA and CDR2 as YNFKEQ. CDR3 region: CASSPVASGRNNEQFF. Here the CDR3 DNA reads TGTGCCAGCAGCCCCGTGGCTAGTGGGAGGAACAATGAGCAGTTCTTC.

As to this clonotype: One end of the junction varies from germline; a read error may be responsible. This chain uses TRBV19 with TRBJ1-6, with D possibly matching TRBD1 (6 bases). The CDR3 sequence is 14 residues long. CDR1 and CDR2 (germline): LNHDA, SQIVND (reference sequence). The DNA of the CDR3 is TGTGCCAGTAGGATAGGGGGGTTGGATTCACCCCTCCACTTT. This codes for CASRIGGLDSPLHF. The full variable domain, in which reference TRBV19 and TRBJ1-6 provide the parts outside the CDR3, is DGGITQSPKYLFRKEGQNVTLSCEQNLNHDAMYWYRQDPGQGLRLIYYSQIVNDFQKGDIAEGYSVSREKKESFPLTVTSAQKNPTAFYLCASRIGGLDSPLHFGNGTRLTVT.

The chain links TRBV28 to TRBJ2-7, with 7 positions matching TRBD1. Trimming removed 4 bases from V and 2 bases from J; junction bases left unmatched: 5. The germline gives CDR1 MDHEN, CDR2 SYDVKM. CDR3 length: 14 residues. The CDR3 here is CASSYRGHTYEQYF. The CDR3 nucleotides are TGTGCCAGCAGTTACAGGGGTCATACCTACGAGCAGTACTTC.

Concerning this clonotype itself: An end of the junction differs from the germline gene, which may be a read error. The CDR3 spells CASSVTSGAYEQYF. As DNA, the CDR3 is TGTGCCAGCAGCGTGACTAGCGGGGCCTACGAGCAGTACTTC. The rearrangement uses TRBV10-1 and TRBJ2-7; 11 nucleotides agree with TRBD2. Germline V lookup: CDR1 WNHNN, CDR2 SYGVQD (reference sequence). The CDR3 runs 14 residues.

The chain recombines TRBV25-1 with TRBJ2-1; the match to TRBD1 covers 7 bases. The CDR3 spans 15 residues. Trimming took 1 base from V and 6 from J; bases not matched to a gene: 6. CDR1 is MGHDK and CDR2 is SYGVNS in the germline V gene. CDR3 sequence reads: CASSEWSGQVNEQFF. CDR3 nucleotide sequence: TGTGCCAGCAGTGAATGGTCTGGACAGGTCAATGAGCAGTTCTTC.

This clonotype was recorded at least ten times. The chain links TRBV5-5 to TRBJ1-5; 7 bases fit TRBD1. The J segment lost 4 bases and the V segment lost 4 bases, leaving 8 bases of the junction unmatched. The CDR3 spans 15 residues. Germline V gene data show CDR1 as SGHKS and CDR2 as YYEKEE (reference sequence). The CDR3 DNA follows: TGTGCCAGCAGCCTCCGAGGACAGGCGAATCAGCCCCAGCATTTT. Translation gives CASSLRGQANQPQHF.

The chain uses TRBV7-6 and TRBJ2-1; 8 nucleotides align to TRBD2. This CDR3 contains 18 residues. Germline V gene lookup returns CDR1 SGHVS and CDR2 FNYEAQ. V was clipped by 5 bases and J by 8 bases; unmatched bases: 20. The CDR3 loop is CASSGGWNPGLGGDEQFF. The CDR3 DNA reads TGTGCCAGCAGCGGAGGGTGGAATCCGGGACTAGGGGGGGATGAGCAGTTCTTC. The full variable domain, completed using reference TRBV7-6 and TRBJ2-1, is GAGVSQSPRYKVTKRGQDVALRCDPISGHVSLYWYRQALGQGPEFLTYFNYEAQQDKSGLPNDRFSAERPEGSISTLTIQRTEQRDSAMYRCASSGGWNPGLGGDEQFFGPGTRLTVL.

This clonotype turned up a few times. The rearrangement joins TRBV3-1 to TRBJ2-5; weak D call: TRBD2 (6 bases). V lost 4 bases and J lost 4, with 13 bases in between. This CDR3 has 14 amino acids. Per the germline V gene, CDR1 is LGHDT and CDR2 is YNNKEL (reference sequence). In DNA form, the CDR3 reads TGTGCCAGCAGCCCGCCGGGACTTAGAGAGACCCAGTACTTC. Its translation: CASSPPGLRETQYF.

The chain links TRBV5-1 to TRBJ2-7; 14 positions agree with TRBD2. CDR1 is SGHRS and CDR2 is YFSETQ in the germline V gene. Losses at the gene ends were 4 bases for V and 6 bases for J; bases not matched to a gene: 6. The CDR3 is 15 residues long. CDR3 coding DNA: TGCGCCAGCAGCGAGACTAGCGGGAGGGCGTCCGAGCAGTACTTC. It specifies CASSETSGRASEQYF.

The J gene is TRBJ2-3, the V gene TRBV29-1; D unresolved. This CDR3 spans 14 amino acids. V shed 4 bases and J shed 4 bases, with 15 bases lying between them. The V gene's germline CDR1 is SQVTM and CDR2 ANQGSEA. CDR3 loop: CSVGKSFPADTQYF. CDR3 sequence (DNA): TGCAGCGTTGGAAAGTCCTTCCCAGCAGATACGCAGTATTTT.

This chain links TRBV7-2 with TRBJ2-4; D perhaps matches TRBD2 (6 bases). The J call could be wrong; TRBJ2-7 is a better fit for the DNA end. Germline V CDR1 and CDR2: SGHTA, FQGNSA. This CDR3 is 14 amino acids long. The CDR3 spells CASSHPGLPYEQYF. DNA for the CDR3: TGTGCCAGCAGCCACCCGGGACTCCCCTACGAGCAGTACTTC.

J is TRBJ2-6 and V is TRBV29-1; tentatively, D is TRBD1 or TRBD2 (6 bases each). This CDR3 has 13 residues. V lost 4 bases, J lost 4 bases, and 8 bases lay in between. Germline CDR1 SQVTM, CDR2 ANQGSEA. In DNA, the CDR3 is TGCAGCGTTGGGGGGGCCGGGGCCAACGTCCTGACTTTC. Its protein is CSVGGAGANVLTF. Full variable domain (remainder filled in from reference TRBV29-1 and TRBJ2-6): SAVISQKPSRDICQRGTSLTIQCQVDSQVTMMFWYRQQPGQSLTLIATANQGSEATYESGFVIDKFPISRPNLTFSTLTVSNMSPEDSSIYLCSVGGAGANVLTFGAGSRLTVL.

J is TRBJ2-5 and V is TRBV6-2 or TRBV6-3; possible D gene TRBD1, 5 bases. There are 11 residues in the CDR3. Germline V gives CDR1 MNHEY, CDR2 SVGEGT. V shed 7 bases and J shed 9 bases, with 12 bases lying between them. The CDR3 loop reads CASNAGWAQYF. Here the CDR3 DNA reads TGTGCCAGCAATGCAGGGTGGGCCCAGTACTTC.

The chain is built from TRBV20-1 and TRBJ1-4; D call uncertain. This CDR3 region has 14 residues. Germline lookup yields CDR1 DFQATT and CDR2 SNEGSKA (reference sequence). Trimming pared 3 bases from V and 3 bases from J, leaving 11 bases between. In nucleotides, the CDR3 is TGCAGTGCTAGTGGAACAGAGTCTAATGAAAAACTGTTTTTT. It specifies CSASGTESNEKLFF.

The chain employs TRBV12-3 or TRBV12-4 and TRBJ1-2; the D gene is possibly TRBD1 (5 bases). V dropped 1 base and J dropped 8 bases, with 14 bases sitting between them. The CDR3 runs to 14 residues. Here the CDR3 DNA reads TGTGCCAGCAGTTTAGGCAGGGAGAGTGTCGGCTACACCTTC. Translated: CASSLGRESVGYTF.

The rearrangement links TRBV7-9 to TRBJ1-2; D is uncertain. Per germline, CDR1 SEHNR and CDR2 FQNEAQ (reference sequence). This CDR3 has 15 amino acids. The V and J ends lost 1 base and 5 bases respectively, with 14 bases between them. In DNA, the CDR3 is TGTGCCAGCAGCTTAGGGTCGACGTTCCTATATGGCTACACCTTC. Amino acid sequence: CASSLGSTFLYGYTF.

The J gene is TRBJ2-1, the V gene TRBV3-1, with a possible D match to TRBD1 (5 bases). Germline CDR1 reads LGHDT; CDR2 reads YNNKEL (reference sequence). This CDR3 is built from 15 residues. V gave up 2 bases and J gave up 5 bases, with 13 bases separating them. The CDR3 here is CASSQKGRAHNEQFF. The DNA of the CDR3 is TGTGCCAGCAGCCAAAAGGGCAGGGCCCACAATGAGCAGTTCTTC.

This clonotype came up a few times. The genes are TRBV7-2 and TRBJ1-5; weak D call: TRBD1 (5 bases). Trimming removed 1 base from V and 4 bases from J, with 14 bases in between. This CDR3 spans 16 amino acids. Germline values: CDR1 SGHTA, CDR2 FQGNSA. The CDR3 DNA is TGTGCCAGCAGCTTAGTCGGGGCGTGGGGGAATCAGCCCCAGCATTTT. Protein sequence: CASSLVGAWGNQPQHF.

This clonotype was counted only a few times. This chain links TRBV12-3 or TRBV12-4 with TRBJ2-5, with 12 bases identical to TRBD2. Trimming at V came to 6 bases and at J to 6 bases, leaving 8 bases not matched to a gene. CDR3 length equals 15 residues. The CDR3: CASSAPGLAGQTQYF. CDR3 DNA sequence: TGTGCCAGCAGCGCTCCGGGACTAGCGGGCCAGACCCAGTACTTC.

The V call is TRBV13, the J call TRBJ2-3; the match to TRBD1 covers 7 bases. The CDR3 length is 16 residues. Unmatched junction bases numbered 8, after V lost 5 bases and J lost 0 bases. The germline gives CDR1 PRHDT, CDR2 FYEKMQ (reference sequence). The CDR3 DNA reads TGTGCCAGCAGCCCTGGGACAGCGCCTAGCACAGATACGCAGTATTTT. Encoded protein: CASSPGTAPSTDTQYF.